The following is a TCR beta chain sequence with its context. The specificity of this receptor is unknown. One base away there is no much larger clone; base qualities are not given. The data originate from a study of Ad26.COV2.S vaccination and SARS-CoV-2 variants (dated by TCRdb to about 2021). Notes on the research overall: Donors in the vaccine arm were drawn from COV1001, a multicentre, randomized, double-blind, placebo-controlled phase I-IIa trial testing Ad26.COV2.S in healthy adults. Ad26.COV2.S was administered intramuscularly at 5 x 10^10 or 1 x 10^11 viral particles, either as a single shot or as two shots given 56 days apart. Throughout the experiments and outcome assessment, investigators stayed blinded to trial group allocation. Sequencing of the TCRbeta repertoire served to evaluate the specificity and breadth of SARS-CoV-2-reactive T cell receptors following Ad26.COV2.S vaccination. The TCR-sequenced set comprised approximately 30 samples: 19 Ad26.COV2.S vaccine recipients, 5 placebo recipients and 8 SARS-CoV-2 convalescent individuals. Trial participants were randomized into five groups of five: low-dose or high-dose Ad26.COV2.S given once or twice, or placebo on both occasions.

TCRbeta CDR3 regions were sequenced with the immunoSEQ Assay. After extraction, genomic DNA underwent amplification by bias-controlled multiplex PCR, followed by high-throughput sequencing. In the source study's methods: Collapsing and filtering of sequences were performed to quantify the absolute abundance of each unique TCRbeta CDR3 region. T cell fraction was estimated by normalizing TCRbeta template counts to usable DNA, with usable DNA measured through amplification of reference genes found in all nucleated cells. Repertoire TCRs were annotated as SARS-CoV-2-specific when V gene, CDR3 amino acid sequence and J gene were exactly matched to a known reactive TCR set. The reference SARS-CoV-2 TCR set was derived from MIRA and filtered for enrichment in COVID-19-positive ImmuneCODE repertoires, a step that removed public or cross-reactive TCRs. Using the MIRA antigens, annotated TCRs were further analysed by specific ORF or by position within an ORF. Depth was the summed frequency of annotated unique rearrangements, while breadth was defined as annotated unique rearrangements over total unique productive rearrangements. Two-sided Wilcoxon rank-sum tests were used to compare TCR breadth between groups. Not all clones reach the TCRdb copy of this immuneACCESS table, which keeps in-frame sequences only. Checked studies attribute under half of the gap to unresolved V genes and leave the rest unexplained. That table supplies the V and J calls and clone size; D and trimming were determined from the DNA. The sample has some 340,000 clones on record, around four fifths of them singletons. The ten top clones hold roughly 2% of the sample.

From cysteine to phenylalanine, the CDR3 is 15 amino acids long. Of the read, only the CDR3 DNA is kept; its 45 bases are in frame from base 1. V sheds 4 bases and J sheds 7 bases, leaving 17 bases between their ends. Taken from the germline V gene, the CDR1 and CDR2 loops are MGHRA and YSYEKL. On the study overall, not on this receptor specifically: According to the authors, total T cell responses may have been underestimated by the TCR breadth and depth analyses. Non-spike TCR breadth was comparable between vaccine and placebo recipients, consistent with the vaccine containing only spike. Higher spike-specific TCR breadth was observed in Ad26.COV2.S recipients than in placebo recipients (P = 0.0014). After vaccination, spike-specific CD8+ and CD4+ T cell responses were reported to show substantial breadth. The study was not powered for comparison of responses between vaccine doses or regimens.

What the treatment or condition label conveys for this sample: some 20 received Ad26.COV2.S at low or high dose, single or two shots; 5 received placebo; per-sample allocation not given. Repertoires of vaccine and placebo recipients were sequenced from samples collected on day 63 after the first injection. In Cohort 1b, around 23 adults aged 18-55 years were enrolled at a single site in Boston, USA, between 29 July and 7 August 2020. As a vaccine, Ad26.COV2.S was a replication-incompetent adenovirus type 26 vector that expressed a prefusion-stabilized SARS-CoV-2 spike protein derived from the original Wuhan strain.

Specimen: peripheral blood, collected in a trial of Ad26.COV2.S vaccine versus placebo. The receptor was isolated from a person aged 18-60 years who received the Ad26.COV2.S COVID-19 vaccine or a placebo. Here the chain combines TRBV4-1 and TRBJ1-5; possibly the D gene is TRBD1, per 5 matching bases. CDR3 region: CASSRAQEGSQPQHF. The nucleotides are TGCGCCAGCAGCCGGGCCCAGGAGGGGAGCCAGCCCCAGCATTTT.